Below are 26 T cell receptor beta chains sequenced from a single sample in a study of T cell changes during pregnancy in multiple sclerosis. This table comes from immunoSEQ multiplex PCR, and its TCRdb copy is limited to in-frame clones, with some not included. The sample lists around 100,000 clones; about 90% were seen once. Sequenced material: peripheral blood, taken after pregnancy. Source of these receptors: a female donor with multiple sclerosis, enrolled in a pregnancy study.

The chain combines TRBV5-4 with TRBJ2-3, with a weak D call TRBD1 (6 bases). The CDR3 covers 16 residues. CDR1 is SGHNT and CDR2 is YYREEE in the germline V gene (reference sequence). The ends were cut back, 2 bases at V and 4 bases at J, with 17 bases in the middle. The chain's CDR3 is CASSFPQQGIPDTQYF. In nucleotides, the CDR3 is TGTGCCAGCAGCTTTCCTCAACAGGGCATTCCAGATACGCAGTATTTT.

V is TRBV15 and J is TRBJ2-1; the match to TRBD2 covers 10 bases. Unmatched junction bases numbered 8, after V lost 0 bases and J lost 9 bases. The germline V gene encodes CDR1 LNHNV and CDR2 YYDKDF (reference sequence). The CDR3 has 16 residues. As DNA, the CDR3 is TGTGCCACCAGCAGAGATCTAAAAGCGGGAGGGGCTGAGCAGTTCTTC. It specifies CATSRDLKAGGAEQFF.

This clone was recorded a few times. The genes are TRBV7-6 and TRBJ1-2, with 7 bases aligning to TRBD1. The CDR3 loop spans 15 amino acids. Per the germline V gene, CDR1 is SGHVS and CDR2 is FNYEAQ. The ends lost 2 bases at V and 8 bases at J; junction bases unmatched: 11. The CDR3, as DNA: TGTGCCAGCAGCTTATATATCGGGACAGACGGCGGCTACACCTTC. Its protein is CASSLYIGTDGGYTF.

This sequence joins TRBV29-1 and TRBJ2-1; no definite D call. CDR1 and CDR2 (germline): SQVTM, ANQGSEA. The length of the CDR3 is 16 residues. V was cut by 5 bases and J by 2 bases, with 19 bases left in between. CDR3 residues: CSVLIEIGGAYNEQFF. CDR3 DNA: TGCAGCGTTTTGATTGAAATCGGTGGTGCCTACAATGAGCAGTTCTTC.

The genes are TRBV5-4 and TRBJ1-1; 9 positions agree with TRBD1. The ends lost 4 bases at V and 8 bases at J; junction bases unmatched: 9. This CDR3 has 14 residues. The germline V gene has CDR1 SGHNT and CDR2 YYREEE (reference sequence). The CDR3, as DNA: TGTGCCAGCAGCCTCGACTGGGGGACAGGGGAAGCTTTCTTT. Amino acids: CASSLDWGTGEAFF.

The chain joins TRBV18 to TRBJ1-4; D is perhaps TRBD1 (5 bases). The V and J ends lost 6 bases and 3 bases respectively, with 8 bases between them. The germline gives CDR1 KGHSH, CDR2 LQKENI. The CDR3 length is 13 residues. The CDR3 sequence is CASSWGANEKLFF. The CDR3 DNA is TGTGCCAGCTCCTGGGGGGCTAATGAAAAACTGTTTTTT.

The DNA for the CDR3 is TGCGCCAGCAGCTTGGTATTGCGCGGTTCTGATACGCAGTATTTT. Translated, it gives CASSLVLRGSDTQYF. The chain recombines TRBV5-1 with TRBJ2-3; D uncertain. Germline V gives CDR1 SGHRS, CDR2 YFSETQ. The CDR3 is made up of 15 amino acids. Trimming pared 0 bases from V and 6 bases from J, leaving 14 bases between.

This chain uses TRBV4-1 with TRBJ1-1; D gene uncertain. This CDR3 spans 13 amino acids. Germline V lookup: CDR1 MGHRA, CDR2 YSYEKL. The ends were cut back, 6 bases at V and 1 base at J, with 9 bases in the middle. CDR3 sequence: CASSGLPNTEAFF. CDR3 DNA sequence: TGCGCCAGCAGTGGGCTCCCGAACACTGAAGCTTTCTTT.

The J gene is TRBJ2-3, the V gene TRBV7-2; the match to TRBD2 covers 9 bases. The germline CDR1 and CDR2 sequences are SGHTA and FQGNSA. This CDR3 is built from 15 residues. V shed 3 bases, J shed 5 bases, and the junction held 6 bases outside the gene matches. The chain's CDR3 is CASSFLAGAVDTQYF. The CDR3, as DNA: TGTGCCAGCAGCTTTTTAGCGGGGGCGGTAGATACGCAGTATTTT.

The count of this clone is one. This chain connects TRBV11-2 to TRBJ2-1; TRBD2 matches 10 bases. The CDR3 totals 18 residues. Germline loops: CDR1 SGHAT, CDR2 FQNNGV. Germline trimming cut 4 bases from V and 8 bases from J; bases unmatched to any gene: 17. In nucleotides, the CDR3 is TGTGCCAGCAGCTACTTTACCTTTAAGCGGGGGGGCCTTCATGAGCAGTTCTTC. It codes for CASSYFTFKRGGLHEQFF.

The V and J genes are TRBV9 and TRBJ2-7; maybe TRBD2 (5 bases). In germline, CDR1 is SGDLS, CDR2 YYNGEE. The CDR3 covers 14 residues. V was cut by 1 base and J by 2 bases, with 10 bases left in between. The CDR3 is CASSVHGLAYEQYF. CDR3 nucleotides: TGTGCCAGCAGCGTACACGGACTGGCCTACGAGCAGTACTTC.

The V and J genes are TRBV7-2 and TRBJ2-5; no clear D. The CDR3 loop spans 12 amino acids. The germline gives CDR1 SGHTA, CDR2 FQGNSA. V was shortened by 5 bases and J by 5 bases, with 9 bases between the two germline ends. The CDR3 here is CASSPLGETQYF. The DNA for the CDR3 is TGTGCCAGCAGCCCCCTCGGGGAGACCCAGTACTTC.

This clone has just one count. The chain combines TRBV7-9 with TRBJ2-3; 9 bases map to TRBD2. Germline V gives CDR1 SEHNR, CDR2 FQNEAQ (reference sequence). CDR3 size: 19 residues. The V and J ends lost 1 base and 0 bases, in that order; junction bases with no gene match: 11. The CDR3 region is CASSLDSLLLAGSTDTQYF. CDR3 DNA: TGTGCCAGCAGCTTAGACTCACTTTTACTAGCGGGTAGCACAGATACGCAGTATTTT.

The chain is built from TRBV27 and TRBJ2-7; 7 nucleotides line up with TRBD1. CDR1 MNHEY and CDR2 SMNVEV come from the germline V gene (reference sequence). V was clipped by 8 bases and J by 0 bases; unmatched bases: 4. The CDR3 is 13 residues long. The CDR3 sequence is CASQGDNSYEQYF. CDR3 coding DNA: TGTGCCAGCCAGGGGGACAACTCCTACGAGCAGTACTTC.

The J gene is TRBJ1-5, the V gene TRBV7-2, with 9 bases matching TRBD1. In germline, CDR1 is SGHTA, CDR2 FQGNSA. There are 15 residues in the CDR3. The V gene end was trimmed by 2 bases and the J gene end by 4 bases; junction bases not matched to a gene: 3. As DNA, the CDR3 is TGTGCCAGCAGCTTACAGGGGACAGGGAATCAGCCCCAGCATTTT. Translated: CASSLQGTGNQPQHF. The full variable domain, rest sourced from reference TRBV7-2 and TRBJ1-5, is GAGVSQSPSNKVTEKGKDVELRCDPISGHTALYWYRQSLGQGLEFLIYFQGNSAPDKSGLPSDRFSAERTGGSVSTLTIQRTQQEDSAVYLCASSLQGTGNQPQHFGDGTRLSIL.

V and J are TRBV6-5 and TRBJ1-2; 8 positions match TRBD1. Looked up from germline, CDR1 is MNHEY and CDR2 is SVGAGI. This CDR3 is 15 amino acids long. J lost 4 bases, V lost 6 bases, and 10 bases had no gene match. The CDR3 DNA sequence: TGTGCCAGCAGATACGGGACAGGAACAAGCTATGGCTACACCTTC. This codes for CASRYGTGTSYGYTF.

The chain has TRBV28 and TRBJ2-1; 7 bases fit TRBD2. From germline, CDR1 is MDHEN and CDR2 SYDVKM. The CDR3 extends over 11 amino acids. J was trimmed by 8 bases and V by 8 bases; bases with no gene match: 3. The CDR3 nucleotides are TGTGCCAGCGGGAGGGCCGATGAGCAGTTCTTC. Translation: CASGRADEQFF. Full variable domain (rest looked up from reference TRBV28 and TRBJ2-1): DVKVTQSSRYLVKRTGEKVFLECVQDMDHENMFWYRQDPGLGLRLIYFSYDVKMKEKGDIPEGYSVSREKKERFSLILESASTNQTSMYLCASGRADEQFFGPGTRLTVL.

The V call is TRBV10-3, the J call TRBJ2-1, with D perhaps TRBD1 (6 bases). Germline V CDR1 and CDR2: ENHRY, SYGVKD. The V end was cut by 7 bases, the J end by 0 bases, with 13 bases between. The CDR3 runs to 15 residues. In nucleotides, the CDR3 is TGTGCCATCAAGAGGACAGAGAGCTCCTACAATGAGCAGTTCTTC. The encoded protein is CAIKRTESSYNEQFF.

This clone was seen just once. The chain employs TRBV19 and TRBJ1-6; D gene uncertain. V lost 3 bases to trimming and J lost 7 bases, with 13 bases between them. The germline gives CDR1 LNHDA, CDR2 SQIVND (reference sequence). The CDR3 is 15 amino acids. The chain's CDR3 is CASSMGGIGNSPLHF. The CDR3 DNA follows: TGTGCCAGTAGTATGGGAGGGATTGGGAATTCACCCCTCCACTTT.

The gene calls are TRBV11-2 and TRBJ2-4, with D perhaps matching TRBD1 (5 bases). V was clipped by 4 bases and J by 6 bases, with 19 bases between them. CDR3 length equals 16 residues. Germline CDR1 reads SGHAT; CDR2 reads FQNNGV. CDR3 bases: TGTGCCAGCAGCTCAGGGTTGGGTGGGCAGTTAAACATTCAGTACTTC. The encoded protein is CASSSGLGGQLNIQYF.

This chain links TRBV7-9 with TRBJ2-1, with a possible D match to TRBD2 (6 bases). Germline V lookup: CDR1 SEHNR, CDR2 FQNEAQ (reference sequence). The CDR3 consists of 14 residues. V lost 2 bases to trimming and J lost 5 bases, with 10 bases between them. The CDR3 nucleotides are TGTGCCAGCAGCTTACTAGCGAGGGACAATGAGCAGTTCTTC. This codes for CASSLLARDNEQFF.

This clone was seen only once. The V gene is TRBV15, the J gene TRBJ1-4; 9 positions agree with TRBD1. J was trimmed by 8 bases and V by 5 bases; bases with no gene match: 0. This CDR3 is 12 amino acids long. Per the germline V gene, CDR1 is LNHNV and CDR2 is YYDKDF (reference sequence). The CDR3 is CATSGQGEKLFF. CDR3 bases: TGTGCCACCAGCGGACAGGGGGAAAAACTGTTTTTT. The variable domain in full, completed from reference TRBV15 and TRBJ1-4, reads DAMVIQNPRYQVTQFGKPVTLSCSQTLNHNVMYWYQQKSSQAPKLLFHYYDKDFNNEADTPDNFQSRRPNTSFCFLDIRSPGLGDTAMYLCATSGQGEKLFFGSGTQLSVL.

The V gene is TRBV11-1, the J gene TRBJ2-5, with TRBD1 identical over 9 bases. V gave up 0 bases and J gave up 5 bases; unmatched junction bases: 4. Germline V gene data show CDR1 as SGHAT and CDR2 as FQDESV (reference sequence). The CDR3 loop spans 15 amino acids. The CDR3 DNA sequence: TGTGCCAGCAGCTTAGCTACAGGGGGCGTCGAGACCCAGTACTTC. Translation gives CASSLATGGVETQYF.

The chain has TRBV6-6 and TRBJ2-7, with TRBD1 matching over 9 bases. Looked up from germline, CDR1 is MNHNY and CDR2 is SVGAGI (reference sequence). Trimming removed 8 bases from V and 4 bases from J; junction bases left unmatched: 6. This CDR3 region has 13 residues. The CDR3 DNA reads TGTGCCAGCGGTCAGACAGGGGGGTACGAGCAGTACTTC. Amino acid sequence: CASGQTGGYEQYF.

This chain uses TRBV6-5 with TRBJ2-7, with 9 nucleotides matching TRBD1. The CDR3 extends over 15 amino acids. Germline CDR1 is MNHEY and CDR2 is SVGAGI. V was clipped by 7 bases and J by 4 bases; unmatched bases: 11. CDR3 DNA sequence: TGTGCCAGCAAAGAGGGGGACAGGGCTGGGTACGAGCAGTACTTC. This encodes CASKEGDRAGYEQYF.

Only a few counts were recorded for this clone. This chain joins TRBV6-5 and TRBJ1-1; weak D call: TRBD1 (5 bases). Germline V gene sequence: CDR1 MNHEY, CDR2 SVGAGI. This CDR3 has 13 amino acids. Between the trimmed V and J ends, which lost 6 bases and 6 bases, there was a span of 14 bases. The DNA of the CDR3 is TGTGCCAGCAGGCGGCAGGGTTACGCTGAAGCTTTCTTT. It codes for CASRRQGYAEAFF.